This TCR beta chain came from a study of beta chain features in type 1 diabetes. Regarding the study as a whole: The similarity of naive, central memory and Treg TCRB repertoires appeared greater among patients than among healthy donors. Shorter TCRB CDR3s, moderately but significantly so, marked every one of the four CD4+ subsets in Type 1 diabetes patients.

Germline CDR1 is KGHSH and CDR2 is LQKENI. The CDR3 spans 12 residues. The V end was cut by 3 bases, the J end by 0 bases, with 2 bases between. Sequencing targeted expressed TCRB transcripts, as all isolated RNA had been reverse transcribed. Assay used: immunoSEQ multiplex PCR; TCRdb lists only in-frame clones, some missing. The sample carries 160,000 or so clones, roughly 9% recorded once. As to this clone: Antigen: not known. Other DNA sequences in the same sample also yield this CDR3.

Sampling consisted of one heparinised blood draw per donor, averaging about 116 mL. Sorted CD4+ subsets: naive, central memory, regulatory, stem cell-like memory (CD45RO/CCR7/CD25/CD127/CD95/CD27 panel). The sample comprised central memory CD4+ T cells from blood. The chain combines TRBV18 with TRBJ2-5; no definite D call. This receptor was identified in a woman aged 25 to 45 with type 1 diabetes. The CDR3 sequence is CASSPNQETQYF. CDR3 coding DNA: TGTGCCAGCTCACCTAACCAAGAGACCCAGTACTTC.